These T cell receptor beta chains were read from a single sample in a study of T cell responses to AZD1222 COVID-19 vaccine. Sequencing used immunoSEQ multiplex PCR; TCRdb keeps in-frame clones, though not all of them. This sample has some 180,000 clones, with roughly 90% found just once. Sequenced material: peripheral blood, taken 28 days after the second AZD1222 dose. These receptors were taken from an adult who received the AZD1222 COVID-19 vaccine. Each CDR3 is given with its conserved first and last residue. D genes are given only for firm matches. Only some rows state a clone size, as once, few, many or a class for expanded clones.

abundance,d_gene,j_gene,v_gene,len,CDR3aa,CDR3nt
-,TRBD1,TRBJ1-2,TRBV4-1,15,CASRPTRDRGYGYTF,TGCGCCAGCAGGCCGACCCGGGACAGGGGATATGGCTACACCTTC
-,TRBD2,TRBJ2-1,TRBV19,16,CASSPRQSGTYNEQFF,TGTGCCAGTAGTCCCCGCCAGAGCGGGACCTACAATGAGCAGTTCTTC
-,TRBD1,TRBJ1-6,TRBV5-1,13,CASSYRGNSPLHF,TGCGCCAGCAGTTACAGGGGTAATTCACCCCTCCACTTT
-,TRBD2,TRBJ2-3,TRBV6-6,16,CASSNTLAGVGDTQYF,TGTGCCAGCAGCAACACCCTAGCGGGAGTAGGGGATACGCAGTATTTT
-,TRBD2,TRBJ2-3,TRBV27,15,CASRDSGGWADTQYF,TGTGCCAGCAGAGATAGCGGGGGGTGGGCAGATACGCAGTATTTT
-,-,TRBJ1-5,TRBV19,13,CASSVTGNQPQHF,TGTGCCAGTAGTGTTACAGGGAACCAGCCCCAGCATTTT
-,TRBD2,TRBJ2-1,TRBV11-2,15,CASSLSAGGVDEQFF,TGTGCCAGCAGCTTATCGGCGGGAGGGGTCGATGAGCAGTTCTTC
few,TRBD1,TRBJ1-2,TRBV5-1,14,CASSPQTGHYGYTF,TGCGCCAGCAGCCCGCAGACAGGGCACTATGGCTACACCTTC
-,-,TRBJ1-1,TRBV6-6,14,CASSYEQRNTEAFF,TGTGCCAGCAGTTACGAACAGAGGAACACTGAAGCTTTCTTT
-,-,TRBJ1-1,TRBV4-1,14,CASSQVGLGTEAFF,TGCGCCAGCAGCCAAGTCGGGCTTGGCACTGAAGCTTTCTTT
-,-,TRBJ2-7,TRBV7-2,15,CASSSLTQGVHEQYF,TGTGCCAGCAGCTCTTTAACGCAGGGAGTCCACGAGCAGTACTTC
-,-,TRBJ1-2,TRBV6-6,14,CASIRRETNYGYTF,TGTGCCAGCATCCGCCGTGAAACTAACTATGGCTACACCTTC
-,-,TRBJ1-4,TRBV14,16,CASSPREEGSNEKLFF,TGTGCCAGCAGCCCCAGGGAGGAGGGCTCCAATGAAAAACTGTTTTTT
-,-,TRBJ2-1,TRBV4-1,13,CASSQVRDSEQFF,TGCGCCAGCAGCCAAGTCCGGGACTCCGAGCAGTTCTTC
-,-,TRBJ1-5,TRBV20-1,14,CSASPGTRTKAQHF,TGCAGTGCTAGTCCCGGGACCCGCACCAAGGCCCAGCATTTT
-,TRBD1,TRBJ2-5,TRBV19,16,CASSPIGAGGAETQYF,TGTGCCAGTAGCCCCATCGGGGCAGGGGGCGCCGAGACCCAGTACTTC
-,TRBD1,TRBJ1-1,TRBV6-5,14,CASSRPTGKTEAFF,TGTGCCAGCAGCCGCCCGACAGGGAAGACTGAAGCTTTCTTT
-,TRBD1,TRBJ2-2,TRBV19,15,CASSIGAGGTGELFF,TGTGCCAGTAGTATAGGGGCAGGGGGCACCGGGGAGCTGTTTTTT
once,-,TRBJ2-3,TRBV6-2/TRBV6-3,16,CASSYSMWGARDTQYF,TGTGCCAGCAGTTACTCGATGTGGGGGGCCAGAGATACGCAGTATTTT
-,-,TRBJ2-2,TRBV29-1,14,CSVRGRGQTGELFF,TGCAGCGTTAGGGGGAGGGGGCAGACCGGGGAGCTGTTTTTT
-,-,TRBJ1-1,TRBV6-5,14,CASMRVALNTEAFF,TGTGCCAGCATGAGGGTAGCTTTGAACACTGAAGCTTTCTTT
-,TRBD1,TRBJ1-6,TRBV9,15,CASSRDRPNNSPLHF,TGTGCCAGCAGCCGGGACAGGCCCAATAATTCACCCCTCCACTTT
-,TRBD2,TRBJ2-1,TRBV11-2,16,CASSYHSGRAWNEQFF,TGTGCCAGCAGCTATCATAGCGGGAGGGCCTGGAATGAGCAGTTCTTC
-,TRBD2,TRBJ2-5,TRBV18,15,CASSPWTSGRETQYF,TGTGCCAGCTCACCTTGGACTAGCGGGAGAGAGACCCAGTACTTC
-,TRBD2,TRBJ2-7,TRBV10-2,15,CASSESSAGVYEQYF,TGCGCCAGCAGTGAGTCTTCAGCGGGGGTTTACGAGCAGTACTTC
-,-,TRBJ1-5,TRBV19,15,CASTQQHSSNQPQHF,TGTGCCAGTACCCAACAGCATTCCAGCAATCAGCCCCAGCATTTT
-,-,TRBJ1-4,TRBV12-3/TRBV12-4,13,CASKGQRNEKLFF,TGTGCCAGCAAGGGGCAGCGCAATGAAAAACTGTTTTTT
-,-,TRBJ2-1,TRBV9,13,CASAPEYNNEQFF,TGTGCCAGCGCCCCGGAGTACAACAATGAGCAGTTCTTC
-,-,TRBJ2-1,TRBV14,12,CASSQIYNEQFF,TGTGCCAGCAGCCAAATCTACAATGAGCAGTTCTTC
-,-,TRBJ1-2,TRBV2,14,CASSEGQQNYGYTF,TGTGCCAGCAGTGAAGGACAGCAAAACTATGGCTACACCTTC
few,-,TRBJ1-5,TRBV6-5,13,CASSYQGNQPQHF,TGTGCCAGCAGTTATCAGGGGAATCAGCCCCAGCATTTT
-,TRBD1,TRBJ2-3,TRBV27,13,CASSSDRGKAQYF,TGTGCCAGCAGTTCGGACAGGGGAAAGGCGCAGTATTTT
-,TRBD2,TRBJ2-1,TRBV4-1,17,CASSQVISGSHRGEQFF,TGCGCCAGCAGCCAAGTAATTAGCGGGAGTCACAGGGGTGAGCAGTTCTTC
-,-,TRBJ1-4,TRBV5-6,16,CASSPGPYRPNEKLFF,TGTGCCAGCAGCCCGGGACCATACCGGCCTAATGAAAAACTGTTTTTT
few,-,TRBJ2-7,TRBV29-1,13,CSVAKGGSYEQYF,TGCAGCGTTGCGAAAGGGGGAAGTTACGAGCAGTACTTC
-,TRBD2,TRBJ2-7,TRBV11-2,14,CASSFGGARYEQYF,TGTGCCAGCAGCTTCGGGGGGGCGAGGTACGAGCAGTACTTC
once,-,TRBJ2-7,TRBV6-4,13,CASSDQSGDEQYF,TGTGCCAGCAGTGATCAATCAGGGGACGAGCAGTACTTC
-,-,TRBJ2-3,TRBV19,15,CASSSLNGAADTQYF,TGTGCCAGTAGTTCCCTCAACGGAGCGGCGGATACGCAGTATTTT
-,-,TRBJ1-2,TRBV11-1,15,CASSGKEGLGYGYTF,TGTGCCAGCAGCGGCAAAGAGGGGCTCGGCTATGGCTACACCTTC
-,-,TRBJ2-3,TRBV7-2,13,CASSGRPADTQYF,TGTGCCAGCTCTGGTCGGCCGGCAGATACGCAGTATTTT
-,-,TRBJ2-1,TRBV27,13,CASSFDRKGEQFF,TGTGCCAGCAGTTTTGACAGGAAAGGTGAGCAGTTCTTC
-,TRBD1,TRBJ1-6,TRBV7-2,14,CASSVQGVNSPLHF,TGTGCCAGCAGCGTACAGGGGGTTAATTCACCCCTCCACTTT
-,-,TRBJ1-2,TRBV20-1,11,CSPLGNYGYTF,TGCAGCCCTTTGGGTAACTATGGCTACACCTTC
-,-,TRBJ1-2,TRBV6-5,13,CASSRVSGYGYTF,TGTGCCAGCAGTCGAGTTAGTGGCTATGGCTACACCTTC
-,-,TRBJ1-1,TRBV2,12,CASSGEYTEAFF,TGTGCCAGCAGTGGGGAATATACTGAAGCTTTCTTT
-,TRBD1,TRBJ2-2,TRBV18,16,CASSPSGGANTGELFF,TGTGCCAGCTCACCATCAGGGGGCGCGAACACCGGGGAGCTGTTTTTT
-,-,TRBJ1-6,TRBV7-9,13,CASSSKQPSPLHF,TGTGCCAGCAGTTCTAAACAGCCTTCACCCCTCCACTTT
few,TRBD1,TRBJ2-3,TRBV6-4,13,CASRGQGADTQYF,TGTGCCAGCAGGGGACAGGGGGCTGATACGCAGTATTTT
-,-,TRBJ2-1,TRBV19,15,CASSIDGLGYNEQFF,TGTGCCAGTAGTATAGATGGTTTAGGCTACAATGAGCAGTTCTTC
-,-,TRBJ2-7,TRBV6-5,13,CASKGPSSYEQYF,TGTGCCAGCAAAGGGCCAAGCTCCTACGAGCAGTACTTC
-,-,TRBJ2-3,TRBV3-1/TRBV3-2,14,CASSQVTRPDTQYF,TGTGCCAGCAGCCAAGTTACTCGGCCAGATACGCAGTATTTT
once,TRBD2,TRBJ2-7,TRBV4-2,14,CASSQGSGRYEQYF,TGTGCCAGCAGCCAAGGTAGCGGGAGGTACGAGCAGTACTTC
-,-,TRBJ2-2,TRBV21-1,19,CASSNMPRGTDSSSGELFF,TGTGCCAGCAGCAACATGCCGCGTGGGACAGACTCTTCCTCCGGGGAGCTGTTTTTT